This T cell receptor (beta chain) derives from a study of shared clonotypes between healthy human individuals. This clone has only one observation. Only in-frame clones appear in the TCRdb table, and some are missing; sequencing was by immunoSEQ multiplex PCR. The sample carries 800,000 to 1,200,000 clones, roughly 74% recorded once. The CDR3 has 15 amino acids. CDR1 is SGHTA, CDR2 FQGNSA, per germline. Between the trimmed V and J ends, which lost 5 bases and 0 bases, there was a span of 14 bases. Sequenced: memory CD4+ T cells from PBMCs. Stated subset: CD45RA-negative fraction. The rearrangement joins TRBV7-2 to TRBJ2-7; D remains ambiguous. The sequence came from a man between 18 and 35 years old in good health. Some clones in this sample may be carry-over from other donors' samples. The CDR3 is CASSPPPASSYEQYF. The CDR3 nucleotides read TGTGCCAGCAGCCCCCCGCCGGCGAGCTCCTACGAGCAGTACTTC.